What follows are 10 T cell receptor beta chains derived from one specimen sequenced in a study of blood T cell repertoires in COVID-19. The method was immunoSEQ multiplex PCR; TCRdb's version includes in-frame clones alone and lacks a portion of them. The sample lists about 210,000 clones; more than 70% were seen once. Source material: peripheral blood. Receptors originate from a human donor in a cohort sampled during active COVID-19.

The chain links TRBV27 to TRBJ2-5; 9 bases agree with TRBD1. The CDR3 is made up of 15 amino acids. The germline V gene encodes CDR1 MNHEY and CDR2 SMNVEV (reference sequence). Trimming at V came to 8 bases and at J to 3 bases, leaving 10 bases not matched to a gene. The CDR3 reads CASFSGQGPEETQYF. The CDR3 DNA reads TGTGCCAGCTTTAGTGGACAGGGGCCGGAAGAGACCCAGTACTTC.

The chain is built from TRBV5-1 and TRBJ1-5; 7 bases align to TRBD1. Germline CDR1 SGHRS, CDR2 YFSETQ. CDR3 length equals 15 residues. V was pared by 0 bases and J by 4 bases, with 4 bases of the junction left unmatched. The CDR3 bases are TGCGCCAGCAGCTTGGTAGGGGGCGTTAATCAGCCCCAGCATTTT. Translation: CASSLVGGVNQPQHF.

This clone was counted a few times. The gene calls are TRBV7-9 and TRBJ1-5; no reliable D call. CDR3 length: 13 amino acids. The V gene lost 2 bases and the J gene lost 4 bases, with 6 bases spanning the gap. Per the germline V gene, CDR1 is SEHNR and CDR2 is FQNEAQ (reference sequence). CDR3: CASSLSGNQPQHF. In DNA, the CDR3 is TGTGCCAGCAGCTTAAGCGGGAATCAGCCCCAGCATTTT.

The chain is built from TRBV5-8 and TRBJ2-2; maybe TRBD2 (5 bases). V dropped 4 bases and J dropped 7 bases, with 17 bases sitting between them. There are 15 residues in the CDR3. Germline CDR1 is SGHTS and CDR2 is YDEGEE. For the CDR3, the DNA is TGTGCCAGCAGCCTCACTCGCGGGTGGGGCGGGGAGCTGTTTTTT. Translated, it gives CASSLTRGWGGELFF.

This clone has just one count. The genes are TRBV5-1 and TRBJ2-2; a possible D gene is TRBD1 (5 bases). The CDR3 has 15 amino acids. V was clipped by 1 base and J by 4 bases, with 11 bases between them. The germline CDR1 and CDR2 sequences are SGHRS and YFSETQ. CDR3 residues: CASSLSPGFTGELFF. The DNA of the CDR3 is TGCGCCAGCAGCTTGAGCCCAGGGTTCACCGGGGAGCTGTTTTTT. The full variable domain, in which reference TRBV5-1 and TRBJ2-2 provide the parts outside the CDR3, is KAGVTQTPRYLIKTRGQQVTLSCSPISGHRSVSWYQQTPGQGLQFLFEYFSETQRNKGNFPGRFSGRQFSNSRSEMNVSTLELGDSALYLCASSLSPGFTGELFFGEGSRLTVL.

The rearrangement links TRBV6-1 to TRBJ1-1, with D maybe TRBD1 (6 bases). Per germline, CDR1 MNHNS and CDR2 SASEGT. V dropped 2 bases and J dropped 0 bases, with 13 bases sitting between them. The CDR3 sequence is 16 residues long. CDR3: CASSERGGIMNTEAFF. In DNA, the CDR3 is TGTGCCAGCAGTGAAAGGGGGGGCATTATGAACACTGAAGCTTTCTTT.

The rearrangement links TRBV15 to TRBJ2-3, with TRBD1 matching over 10 bases. CDR1 is LNHNV and CDR2 is YYDKDF in the germline V gene (reference sequence). The CDR3 loop spans 15 amino acids. V dropped 2 bases and J dropped 4; count of bases not matched to a gene: 3. The CDR3 DNA reads as TGTGCCACCAGCAGACCGACAGGGGGCGCAGATACGCAGTATTTT. Protein sequence: CATSRPTGGADTQYF. Variable domain in full (rest from reference TRBV15 and TRBJ2-3): DAMVIQNPRYQVTQFGKPVTLSCSQTLNHNVMYWYQQKSSQAPKLLFHYYDKDFNNEADTPDNFQSRRPNTSFCFLDIRSPGLGDTAMYLCATSRPTGGADTQYFGPGTRLTVL.

The V gene is TRBV19, the J gene TRBJ2-7; tentative D call: TRBD2 (6 bases). Germline values: CDR1 LNHDA, CDR2 SQIVND (reference sequence). This CDR3 has 13 residues. V was trimmed by 8 bases and J by 2 bases, leaving 13 bases between them. For the CDR3, the DNA is TGTGCCAGTGCCTGGGACTCCACCTACGAGCAGTACTTC. This codes for CASAWDSTYEQYF.

The chain carries TRBV28 and TRBJ2-3; 7 bases fit TRBD1. Germline trimming cut 8 bases from V and 1 base from J; bases unmatched to any gene: 0. Germline CDR1 MDHEN, CDR2 SYDVKM. The length of the CDR3 is 12 residues. The CDR3 region has the DNA TGTGCCAGCGGACAGGGCACAGATACGCAGTATTTT. It codes for CASGQGTDTQYF.

The rearrangement uses TRBV7-2 and TRBJ2-6; 8 bases align to TRBD1. The length of the CDR3 is 17 residues. Germline V gene data show CDR1 as SGHTA and CDR2 as FQGNSA. Trimming took 2 bases from V and 1 from J; bases not matched to a gene: 4. CDR3 in amino acids: CASSLQGARSGANVLTF. DNA for the CDR3: TGTGCCAGCAGCTTACAGGGGGCGCGTTCTGGGGCCAACGTCCTGACTTTC.